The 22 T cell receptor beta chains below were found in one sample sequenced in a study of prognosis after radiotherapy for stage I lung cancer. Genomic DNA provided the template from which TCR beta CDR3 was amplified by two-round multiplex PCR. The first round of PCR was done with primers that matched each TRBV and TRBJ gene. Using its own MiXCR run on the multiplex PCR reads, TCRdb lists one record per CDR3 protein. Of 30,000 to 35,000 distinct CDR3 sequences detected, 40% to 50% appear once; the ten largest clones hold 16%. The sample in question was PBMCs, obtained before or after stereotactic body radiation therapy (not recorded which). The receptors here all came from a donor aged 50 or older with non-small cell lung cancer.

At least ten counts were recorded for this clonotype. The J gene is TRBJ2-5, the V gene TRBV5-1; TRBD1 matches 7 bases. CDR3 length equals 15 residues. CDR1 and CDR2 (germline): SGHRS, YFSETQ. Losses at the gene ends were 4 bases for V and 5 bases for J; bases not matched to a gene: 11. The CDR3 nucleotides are TGCGCCAGCAGCCAGAAGATAGGGGGCGGGGAGACCCAGTACTTC. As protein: CASSQKIGGGETQYF.

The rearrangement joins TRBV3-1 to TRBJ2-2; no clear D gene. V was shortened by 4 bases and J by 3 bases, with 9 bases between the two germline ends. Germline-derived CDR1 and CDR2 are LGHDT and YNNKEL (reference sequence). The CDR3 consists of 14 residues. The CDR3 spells CASSLNGYTGELFF. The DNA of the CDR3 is TGTGCCAGCAGCCTGAACGGCTACACCGGGGAGCTGTTTTTT.

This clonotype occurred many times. The CDR3 is CAARSPGRGMDTQYF. The DNA of the CDR3 is TGTGCCGCCAGGTCACCCGGGAGGGGGATGGATACGCAGTATTTT. V and J are TRBV6-4 and TRBJ2-3, with 8 bases fitting TRBD2. The CDR3 has 15 residues. The germline V gene encodes CDR1 MRHNA and CDR2 SNTAGT. Unmatched junction bases numbered 16, after V lost 11 bases and J lost 6 bases.

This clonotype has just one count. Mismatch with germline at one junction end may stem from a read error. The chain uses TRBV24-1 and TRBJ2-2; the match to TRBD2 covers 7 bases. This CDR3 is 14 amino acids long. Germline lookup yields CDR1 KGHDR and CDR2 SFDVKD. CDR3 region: CATHGRENTGELLF. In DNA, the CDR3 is TGTGCCACCCACGGGCGGGAGAACACCGGGGAGCTTCTTTTT.

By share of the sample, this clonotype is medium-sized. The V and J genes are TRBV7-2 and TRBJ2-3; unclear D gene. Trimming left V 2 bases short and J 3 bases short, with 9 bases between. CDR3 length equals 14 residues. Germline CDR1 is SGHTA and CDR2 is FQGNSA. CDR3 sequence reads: CASSLSMRTDTQYF. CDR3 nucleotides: TGTGCCAGCAGCTTATCCATGAGGACAGATACGCAGTATTTT.

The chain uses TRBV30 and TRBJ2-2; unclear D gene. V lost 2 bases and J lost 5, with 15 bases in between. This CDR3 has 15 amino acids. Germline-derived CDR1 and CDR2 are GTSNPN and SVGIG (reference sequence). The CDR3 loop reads CAWSSPAQRTGELFF. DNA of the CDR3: TGTGCCTGGAGTTCCCCTGCCCAGAGGACCGGGGAGCTGTTTTTT.

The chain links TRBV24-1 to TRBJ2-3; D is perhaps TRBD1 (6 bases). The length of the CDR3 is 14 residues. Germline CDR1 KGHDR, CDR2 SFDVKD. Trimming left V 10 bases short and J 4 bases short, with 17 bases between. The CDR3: CATSYRRTADTQYF. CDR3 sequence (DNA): TGTGCCACAAGTTATAGACGGACAGCAGATACGCAGTATTTT.

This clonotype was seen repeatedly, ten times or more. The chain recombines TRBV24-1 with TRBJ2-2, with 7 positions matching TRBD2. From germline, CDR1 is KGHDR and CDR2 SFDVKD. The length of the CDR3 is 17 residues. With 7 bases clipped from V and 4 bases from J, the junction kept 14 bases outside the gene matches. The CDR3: CATRGEVKRGSTGELFF. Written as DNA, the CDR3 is TGTGCCACCAGGGGGGAGGTTAAGCGGGGAAGCACCGGGGAGCTGTTTTTT.

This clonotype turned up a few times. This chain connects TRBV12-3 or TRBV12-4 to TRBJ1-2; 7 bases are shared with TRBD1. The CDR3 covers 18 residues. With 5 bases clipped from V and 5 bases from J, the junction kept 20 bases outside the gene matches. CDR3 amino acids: CASSKGTVPNYSRYGYTF. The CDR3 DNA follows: TGTGCCAGCAGTAAGGGGACAGTCCCGAACTACTCCCGTTATGGCTACACCTTC.

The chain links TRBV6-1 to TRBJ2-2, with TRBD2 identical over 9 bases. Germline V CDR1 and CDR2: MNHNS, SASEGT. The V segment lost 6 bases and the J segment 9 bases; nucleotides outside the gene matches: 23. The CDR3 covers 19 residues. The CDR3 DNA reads TGTGCCAGCAGACCAGGGCCCCTAGCGGGAAAGACCGAACACCGGGAGCTGTTTTTT. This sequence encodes CASRPGPLAGKTEHRELFF.

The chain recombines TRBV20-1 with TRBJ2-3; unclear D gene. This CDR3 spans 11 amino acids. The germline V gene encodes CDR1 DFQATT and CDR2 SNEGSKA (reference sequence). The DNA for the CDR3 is TGCAGCCCCCGGGCGACAGATACGCAGTATTTT. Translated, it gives CSPRATDTQYF.

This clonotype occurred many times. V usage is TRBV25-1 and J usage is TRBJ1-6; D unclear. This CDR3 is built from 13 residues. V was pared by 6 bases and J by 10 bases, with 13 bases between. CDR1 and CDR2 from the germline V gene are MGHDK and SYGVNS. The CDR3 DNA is TGTGCCAGCAGCCCTGGAATAAGCTCACCCCTCCACTTT. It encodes CASSPGISSPLHF.

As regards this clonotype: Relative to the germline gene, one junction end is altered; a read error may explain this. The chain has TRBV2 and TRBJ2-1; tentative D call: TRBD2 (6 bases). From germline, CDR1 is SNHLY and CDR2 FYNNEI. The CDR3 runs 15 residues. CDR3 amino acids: CASSKARGTYNEQFF. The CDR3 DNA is TGTGCCAGCAGTAAAGCGCGGGGTACCTACAATGAGCAGTTCTTC. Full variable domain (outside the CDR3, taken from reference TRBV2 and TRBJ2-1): EPEVTQTPSHQVTQMGQEVILRCVPISNHLYFYWYRQILGQKVEFLVSFYNNEISEKSEIFDDQFSVERPDGSNFTLKIRSTKLEDSAMYFCASSKARGTYNEQFFGPGTRLTVL.

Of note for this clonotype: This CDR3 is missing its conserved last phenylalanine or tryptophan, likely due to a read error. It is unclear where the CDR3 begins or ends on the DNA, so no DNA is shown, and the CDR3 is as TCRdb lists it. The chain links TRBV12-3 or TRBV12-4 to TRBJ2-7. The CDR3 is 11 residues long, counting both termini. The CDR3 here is CASSLLYEKYL.

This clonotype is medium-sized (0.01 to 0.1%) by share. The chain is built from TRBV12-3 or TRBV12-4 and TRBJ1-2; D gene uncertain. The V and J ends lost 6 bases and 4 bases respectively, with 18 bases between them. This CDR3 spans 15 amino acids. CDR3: CASSYTPDGVYGYTF. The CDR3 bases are TGTGCCAGCAGCTATACCCCGGACGGGGTCTATGGCTACACCTTC.

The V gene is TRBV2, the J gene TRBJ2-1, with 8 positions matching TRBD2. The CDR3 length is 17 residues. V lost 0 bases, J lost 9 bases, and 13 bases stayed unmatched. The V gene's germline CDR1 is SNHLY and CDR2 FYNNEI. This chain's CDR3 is CASSEARASGPTGEQFF. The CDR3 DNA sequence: TGTGCCAGCAGTGAAGCGAGGGCTAGCGGGCCCACGGGTGAGCAGTTCTTC.

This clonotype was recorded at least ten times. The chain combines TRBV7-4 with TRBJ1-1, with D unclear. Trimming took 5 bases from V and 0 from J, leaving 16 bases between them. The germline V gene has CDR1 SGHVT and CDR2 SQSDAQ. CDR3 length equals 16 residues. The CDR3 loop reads CASSPTPVVMNTEAFF. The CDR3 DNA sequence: TGTGCCAGCAGCCCGACCCCCGTGGTAATGAACACTGAAGCTTTCTTT. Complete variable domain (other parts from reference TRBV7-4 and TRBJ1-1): GAGVSQSPRYKVAKRGRDVALRCDSISGHVTLYWYRQTLGQGSEVLTYSQSDAQRDKSGRPSGRFSAERPERSVSTLKIQRTEQGDSAVYLCASSPTPVVMNTEAFFGQGTRLTVV.

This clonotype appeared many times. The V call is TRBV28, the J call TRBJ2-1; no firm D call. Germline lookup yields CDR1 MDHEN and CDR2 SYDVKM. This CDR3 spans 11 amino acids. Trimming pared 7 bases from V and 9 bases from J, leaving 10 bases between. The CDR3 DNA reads TGTGCCAGCATGAAGTCTCGTGAGCAGTTCTTC. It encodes CASMKSREQFF.

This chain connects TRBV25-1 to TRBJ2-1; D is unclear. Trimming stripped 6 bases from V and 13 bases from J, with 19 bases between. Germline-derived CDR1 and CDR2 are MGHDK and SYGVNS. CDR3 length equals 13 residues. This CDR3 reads CASRGLVVPEQFF. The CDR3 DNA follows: TGTGCCAGCAGAGGTTTGGTTGTCCCTGAACAGTTCTTC.

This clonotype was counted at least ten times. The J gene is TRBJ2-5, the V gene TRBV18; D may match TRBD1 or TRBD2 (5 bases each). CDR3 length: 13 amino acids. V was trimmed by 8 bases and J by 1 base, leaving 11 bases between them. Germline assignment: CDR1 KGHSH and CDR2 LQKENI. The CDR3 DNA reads TGTGCCAGCGGTCGGGACCGCCAAGAGACCCAGTACTTC. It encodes CASGRDRQETQYF.

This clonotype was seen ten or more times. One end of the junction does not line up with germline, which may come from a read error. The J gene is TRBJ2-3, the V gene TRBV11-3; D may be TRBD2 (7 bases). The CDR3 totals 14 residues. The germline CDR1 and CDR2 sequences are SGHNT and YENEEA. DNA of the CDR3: TGTGCCAGCACCAAAGGGGGGGCTGAAGATGCGCAGTATTTT. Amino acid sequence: CASTKGGAEDAQYF.

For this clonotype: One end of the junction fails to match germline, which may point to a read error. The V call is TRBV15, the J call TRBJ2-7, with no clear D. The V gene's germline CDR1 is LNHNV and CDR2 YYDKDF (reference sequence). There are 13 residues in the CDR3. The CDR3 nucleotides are TGTGCCACCAGCAGAGTCGCCTCCTACGATCAGTACTTC. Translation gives CATSRVASYDQYF.